This is a list of T cell receptor beta chains from one sample in a study of blood T cell repertoires in COVID-19. Clones were read by immunoSEQ multiplex PCR, and TCRdb kept only the in-frame ones, dropping some. The sample has about 180,000 clones; 80% to 90% are singletons. Sequencing was done on a sample of peripheral blood. The receptors were sampled from a man aged 55 to 70 with acute or convalescent COVID-19. Each CDR3 is given with its conserved first and last residue. The order of the fields is J gene, clone size, D gene, V gene, CDR3 protein, CDR3 DNA. The D gene is left open where the match is weak. Size is omitted from some rows. Given values are once, few, many or a class for expanded clones.

>TRBJ1-2|-|-|TRBV2
CASSEDSFYGYTF
TGTGCCAGCAGTGAAGACAGTTTCTATGGCTACACCTTC
>TRBJ1-2|-|-|TRBV19
CASSTGDYPGYTF
TGTGCCAGTAGTACAGGGGACTACCCAGGCTACACCTTC
>TRBJ1-4|-|-|TRBV3-1/TRBV3-2
CASSQDPTTASGNEKLFF
TGTGCCAGCAGCCAAGATCCGACGACCGCGTCGGGAAATGAAAAACTGTTTTTT
>TRBJ1-2|-|-|TRBV12-3/TRBV12-4
CASSLRGGSHYTF
TGTGCCAGCAGTTTAAGGGGAGGATCACACTACACCTTC
>TRBJ2-7|-|-|TRBV5-5
CASSPGLYEQYF
TGTGCCAGCAGCCCAGGGCTCTACGAGCAGTACTTC
>TRBJ2-7|-|TRBD1|TRBV27
CASNRGQEQYF
TGTGCCAGCAACAGGGGGCAAGAGCAGTACTTC
>TRBJ1-5|-|-|TRBV12-3/TRBV12-4
CASRGSSNQPQHF
TGTGCCAGCAGGGGCTCTAGCAATCAGCCCCAGCATTTT
>TRBJ2-2|-|TRBD2|TRBV6-4
CASSGTSGANTGELFF
TGTGCCAGCAGCGGGACTAGCGGAGCGAACACCGGGGAGCTGTTTTTT
>TRBJ1-5|-|TRBD1|TRBV19
CASSLRTGGGQPQHF
TGTGCCAGTAGTCTACGGACAGGGGGTGGCCAGCCCCAGCATTTT
>TRBJ1-3|-|-|TRBV7-9
CASSFRGSSGNTIYF
TGTGCCAGCAGCTTTCGGGGTTCCTCTGGAAACACCATATATTTT
>TRBJ2-5|-|TRBD2|TRBV5-1
CASSSGLAGVRETQYF
TGCGCCAGCAGCTCTGGACTAGCGGGGGTTCGGGAGACCCAGTACTTC
>TRBJ2-1|once|-|TRBV21-1
CASSKVGLDRGRHNEQFF
TGTGCCAGCAGCAAAGTAGGTCTAGACAGGGGGAGACACAATGAGCAGTTCTTC
>TRBJ2-7|-|TRBD2|TRBV19
CASSIGTSGEQYF
TGTGCCAGTAGTATTGGGACTAGCGGCGAGCAGTACTTC
>TRBJ1-2|-|TRBD1|TRBV5-6
CASSWGTGGEGYTF
TGTGCCAGCAGCTGGGGGACAGGGGGTGAGGGCTACACCTTC
>TRBJ1-1|-|-|TRBV12-3/TRBV12-4
CASSFRGPAEAFF
TGTGCCAGCAGTTTCAGGGGCCCGGCTGAAGCTTTCTTT
>TRBJ1-5|-|-|TRBV28
CASSPTDSNQPQHF
TGTGCCAGCAGTCCGACAGATAGCAATCAGCCCCAGCATTTT
>TRBJ1-4|-|-|TRBV30
CAWSSTTGLREKLFF
TGTGCCTGGAGTTCAACGACAGGTCTCCGAGAAAAACTGTTTTTT
>TRBJ1-4|-|-|TRBV12-2
CASRSTLMRTNEKLFF
TGTGCAAGTCGCTCCACCTTAATGAGAACTAATGAAAAACTGTTTTTT
>TRBJ1-2|-|TRBD1|TRBV7-2
CASSLALRTGNNGYTF
TGTGCCAGCAGCTTAGCGCTTAGGACAGGGAACAATGGCTACACCTTC
>TRBJ1-4|-|-|TRBV28
CASRQRTDLREKLFF
TGTGCCAGCAGGCAACGGACAGACCTTCGCGAAAAACTGTTTTTT